The sequence of this TCR beta chain was determined in a study of radiotherapy plus CTLA-4 blockade in lung cancer. Data came from immunoSEQ multiplex PCR; TCRdb stores just in-frame clones and leaves some out. Altogether 80,000 to 100,000 clones are present, about four fifths being singletons, with the ten largest covering around 2.7%. General study findings and limits: Blood-borne expansion of tumor-derived TCR clones followed radiotherapy plus ipilimumab.

Notes on this clone: Its antigen is not known.

The CDR3 is 14 residues long. From germline, CDR1 is SNHLY and CDR2 FYNNEI. The ends lost 1 base at V and 5 bases at J; junction bases unmatched: 3. This receptor was obtained from a human donor with non-small cell lung cancer who had a partial response to radiotherapy plus ipilimumab. Some clones in this sample may be carry-over from other donors' samples. The starting material was peripheral blood, obtained from a patient treated with radiotherapy plus ipilimumab. This chain links TRBV2 with TRBJ2-7; the match to TRBD1 covers 9 bases. CDR3 coding DNA: TGTGCCAGCAGTGAAGACAGGGGGCGCGACGAGCAGTACTTC. It encodes CASSEDRGRDEQYF.